Presented here are 28 T cell receptor beta chains from one specimen sequenced in a study of CD8+ T cells in alopecia areata. RNA extraction was followed by reverse transcription into cDNA, which acted as the sequencing template. The protocol was immunoSEQ multiplex PCR, while the TCRdb copy is restricted to in-frame clones and leaves out a portion. Of more than 90,000 clones listed, 60% to 75% are singletons. Treatment in this sample: oral pan-JAK inhibitor, 5-10 mg twice daily. The input for sequencing was CD8+ T cells sorted from blood, taken at week 4, from a patient treated with tofacitinib. The receptors originated from a human donor with alopecia areata.

The rearrangement links TRBV4-1 to TRBJ2-7; 10 nucleotides align to TRBD2. Germline CDR1 is MGHRA and CDR2 is YSYEKL. The CDR3 contains 17 residues. Trimming removed 1 base from V and 7 bases from J; junction bases left unmatched: 13. CDR3 DNA: TGCGCCAGCAGCCAAGTTCTTGCCAGCGGGAGGGCCGCTGAGCAGTACTTC. This translates into CASSQVLASGRAAEQYF.

The chain recombines TRBV28 with TRBJ1-5; a possible D gene is TRBD1 (6 bases). Germline lookup yields CDR1 MDHEN and CDR2 SYDVKM. This CDR3 is built from 16 residues. V gave up 5 bases and J gave up 0 bases, with 14 bases separating them. In DNA form, the CDR3 reads TGTGCCAGCAGTATTGGGGCAGGGGATAGCAATCAGCCCCAGCATTTT. Encoded protein: CASSIGAGDSNQPQHF.

The CDR3 DNA sequence: TGTGCCAGCAGCGATGGGGACTCGGGGAACATTCAGTACTTC. Translating it yields CASSDGDSGNIQYF. V is TRBV9 and J is TRBJ2-4; weak D call: TRBD2 (6 bases). The CDR3 extends over 14 amino acids. Germline V gene sequence: CDR1 SGDLS, CDR2 YYNGEE. Between the trimmed V and J ends, which lost 3 bases and 7 bases, there was a span of 14 bases.

The rearrangement links TRBV7-9 to TRBJ2-4; 9 bases agree with TRBD1. Per the germline V gene, CDR1 is SEHNR and CDR2 is FQNEAQ (reference sequence). Losses at the gene ends were 0 bases for V and 8 bases for J; bases not matched to a gene: 8. CDR3 size: 16 residues. The CDR3 here is CASSLAQGAGTDIQYF. CDR3 sequence (DNA): TGTGCCAGCAGCTTAGCACAGGGGGCGGGCACGGACATTCAGTACTTC.

Worth noting for this clone: In the same sample, other DNA sequences code for this CDR3. V gene TRBV29-1 combines with J gene TRBJ2-3; perhaps TRBD2 as D (5 bases). Trimming took 6 bases from V and 4 from J, leaving 8 bases between them. This CDR3 contains 11 residues. The germline V gene has CDR1 SQVTM and CDR2 ANQGSEA. The CDR3 sequence is CSVEEADTQYF. CDR3 coding DNA: TGCAGCGTGGAGGAGGCAGATACGCAGTATTTT.

The V and J genes are TRBV6-5 and TRBJ2-1, with 9 bases identical to TRBD2. The V gene's germline CDR1 is MNHEY and CDR2 SVGAGI. The CDR3 has 16 residues. V dropped 0 bases and J dropped 5; count of bases not matched to a gene: 5. CDR3 nucleotide sequence: TGTGCCAGCAGTTACTCGAATATAGCGGGGGACAATGAGCAGTTCTTC. Translating gives CASSYSNIAGDNEQFF.

This clone was seen a few times. J is TRBJ2-1 and V is TRBV7-2, with 13 bases identical to TRBD2. From germline, CDR1 is SGHTA and CDR2 FQGNSA. The V and J ends lost 5 bases and 3 bases, in that order; junction bases with no gene match: 4. The CDR3 has 16 residues. CDR3 nucleotides: TGTGCCAGCAGCCTCGGACTAGCGGGGGACTACAATGAGCAGTTCTTC. It is translated as CASSLGLAGDYNEQFF.

This chain links TRBV19 with TRBJ2-1; a possible D gene is TRBD2 (5 bases). In germline, CDR1 is LNHDA, CDR2 SQIVND (reference sequence). The CDR3 consists of 15 residues. V lost 1 base to trimming and J lost 0 bases, with 7 bases between them. Here the CDR3 DNA reads TGTGCCAGTAGTATAGCGGGAAGCTCCTACAATGAGCAGTTCTTC. As protein: CASSIAGSSYNEQFF. The variable domain in full, completed from reference TRBV19 and TRBJ2-1, reads DGGITQSPKYLFRKEGQNVTLSCEQNLNHDAMYWYRQDPGQGLRLIYYSQIVNDFQKGDIAEGYSVSREKKESFPLTVTSAQKNPTAFYLCASSIAGSSYNEQFFGPGTRLTVL.

J is TRBJ2-3 and V is TRBV7-9; D is perhaps TRBD1 (6 bases). Trimming took off 5 bases at V and 1 base at J, with 16 bases between the two ends. Germline values: CDR1 SEHNR, CDR2 FQNEAQ (reference sequence). This CDR3 comprises 16 residues. This chain's CDR3 is CASSPPTGSGTDTQYF. The CDR3 nucleotides read TGTGCCAGCAGCCCACCAACAGGGTCGGGCACAGATACGCAGTATTTT.

The chain carries TRBV21-1 and TRBJ2-3; the table assigns TRBD2, which was not confirmed against the DNA. TRBV21-1 is given as a pseudogene. The CDR3 spans 14 residues. The chain's CDR3 is CASSSGEVADTQYF. CDR3 DNA: TGTGCCAGCAGCTCCGGGGAAGTGGCAGATACGCAGTATTTT.

This chain uses TRBV30 with TRBJ2-7, with 11 bases that match TRBD2. The CDR3 is 14 amino acids. Per the germline V gene, CDR1 is GTSNPN and CDR2 is SVGIG (reference sequence). V gave up 6 bases and J gave up 2 bases; unmatched junction bases: 6. CDR3 DNA sequence: TGTGCCTGTTCCCAACTAGCGGGGGCCTACGAGCAGTACTTC. It codes for CACSQLAGAYEQYF. The variable domain in full, with the rest retrieved from reference TRBV30 and TRBJ2-7, is SQTIHQWPATLVQPVGSPLSLECTVEGTSNPNLYWYRQAAGRGLQLLFYSVGIGQISSEVPQNLSASRPQDRQFILSSKKLLLSDSGFYLCACSQLAGAYEQYFGPGTRLTVT.

The gene calls are TRBV29-1 and TRBJ1-5, with D possibly being TRBD1 (6 bases). Germline CDR1 and CDR2: SQVTM and ANQGSEA. The ends were cut back, 4 bases at V and 5 bases at J, with 12 bases in the middle. The length of the CDR3 is 13 residues. In DNA form, the CDR3 reads TGCAGCGTTGGGGGGACAATAGATCAGCCCCAGCATTTT. Residues: CSVGGTIDQPQHF. The whole variable domain, remainder taken from reference TRBV29-1 and TRBJ1-5, is SAVISQKPSRDICQRGTSLTIQCQVDSQVTMMFWYRQQPGQSLTLIATANQGSEATYESGFVIDKFPISRPNLTFSTLTVSNMSPEDSSIYLCSVGGTIDQPQHFGDGTRLSIL.

In this sample, this clone turned up a few times. The chain couples TRBV28 to TRBJ2-7; the D is unclear. CDR1 MDHEN and CDR2 SYDVKM come from the germline V gene. Trimming pared 4 bases from V and 11 bases from J, leaving 18 bases between. The CDR3 extends over 13 amino acids. The CDR3 loop is CASSYFTGNPEYF. As DNA, the CDR3 is TGTGCCAGCAGTTACTTCACCGGAAACCCTGAGTACTTC.

This clone turned up a few times. CDR3 in amino acids: CSVTGGGNTGELFF. The CDR3 DNA sequence: TGCAGCGTTACCGGGGGGGGAAACACCGGGGAGCTGTTTTTT. The rearrangement links TRBV29-1 to TRBJ2-2, with 8 bases that match TRBD2. The J segment lost 2 bases and the V segment lost 5 bases, leaving 4 bases of the junction unmatched. This CDR3 contains 14 residues. From germline, CDR1 is SQVTM and CDR2 ANQGSEA.

The gene calls are TRBV9 and TRBJ1-1; possible D gene TRBD1, 5 bases. CDR1 and CDR2 from the germline V gene are SGDLS and YYNGEE. The V end was cut by 3 bases, the J end by 6 bases, with 9 bases between. CDR3 length: 12 amino acids. This chain's CDR3 is CASSAGFSEAFF. The CDR3 DNA follows: TGTGCCAGCAGCGCAGGGTTCTCTGAAGCTTTCTTT.

This clone was seen more than once but under ten times. The V gene is TRBV28, the J gene TRBJ2-3; D possibly corresponds to TRBD2 (5 bases). The CDR3 has 15 amino acids. V shed 5 bases and J shed 8 bases, with 20 bases lying between them. Germline V gene lookup returns CDR1 MDHEN and CDR2 SYDVKM. CDR3 nucleotide sequence: TGTGCCAGCAGTGGTGAGCGGCTAGCTTTGGGTACGCAGTATTTT. This gives the protein CASSGERLALGTQYF.

This clone was observed a handful of times. This chain joins TRBV7-8 and TRBJ2-2; D is tentatively TRBD1 or TRBD2 (5 bases each). From germline, CDR1 is SGHVS and CDR2 FQNEAQ. The V end was cut by 0 bases, the J end by 6 bases, with 11 bases between. This CDR3 contains 15 residues. CDR3 loop: CASSLARGGSGELFF. The CDR3 bases are TGTGCCAGCAGCTTAGCCCGTGGGGGTTCCGGGGAGCTGTTTTTT. Full variable domain (missing parts from reference TRBV7-8 and TRBJ2-2): GAGVSQSPRYKVAKRGQDVALRCDPISGHVSLFWYQQALGQGPEFLTYFQNEAQLDKSGLPSDRFFAERPEGSVSTLKIQRTQQEDSAVYLCASSLARGGSGELFFGEGSRLTVL.

The genes are TRBV4-2 and TRBJ2-3, with D tentatively TRBD2 (5 bases). V shed 2 bases and J shed 14 bases, with 11 bases lying between them. CDR1 is LGHNA and CDR2 is YNFKEQ in the germline V gene. The CDR3 loop spans 11 amino acids. This CDR3 is CASSQPGKWYF. The DNA of the CDR3 is TGTGCCAGCAGCCAACCGGGAAAATGGTATTTT.

The V gene is TRBV16, the J gene TRBJ1-5; D is ambiguous. The CDR3 spans 13 residues. Germline CDR1 KGHSY, CDR2 FQNENV. V lost 2 bases and J 3 bases, leaving 5 bases between the germline ends. The DNA of the CDR3 is TGTGCCAGCAGCCAAGCCCACAATCAGCCCCAGCATTTT. It encodes CASSQAHNQPQHF.

The chain recombines TRBV14 with TRBJ1-5; the D is unclear. Trimming pared 0 bases from V and 2 bases from J, leaving 14 bases between. The CDR3 has 17 amino acids. Per the germline V gene, CDR1 is SGHDN and CDR2 is FVKESK. For the CDR3, the DNA is TGTGCCAGCAGCCAAGATAAAAGGGAGGTGGGCAATCAGCCCCAGCATTTT. As protein: CASSQDKREVGNQPQHF. Full variable domain (outside the CDR3, taken from reference TRBV14 and TRBJ1-5): EAGVTQFPSHSVIEKGQTVTLRCDPISGHDNLYWYRRVMGKEIKFLLHFVKESKQDESGMPNNRFLAERTGGTYSTLKVQPAELEDSGVYFCASSQDKREVGNQPQHFGDGTRLSIL.

The rearrangement uses TRBV4-1 and TRBJ2-5; perhaps TRBD1 as D (6 bases). V gave up 0 bases and J gave up 1 base, with 9 bases separating them. The CDR3 runs 15 residues. CDR1 is MGHRA, CDR2 YSYEKL, per germline. CDR3 in DNA: TGCGCCAGCAGCCAAGATTGGACAGTCCAAGAGACCCAGTACTTC. Amino acid sequence: CASSQDWTVQETQYF.

This clone turned up a few times. The CDR3 nucleotides read TGTGCCAGTACGACGGATCCTAATTCACCCCTCCACTTT. This sequence encodes CASTTDPNSPLHF. The V gene is TRBV19, the J gene TRBJ1-6; D remains ambiguous. V lost 7 bases, J lost 6 bases, and 10 bases lay in between. CDR3 length: 13 residues. Germline loops: CDR1 LNHDA, CDR2 SQIVND (reference sequence).

This clone appeared a few times. The J gene is TRBJ2-7, the V gene TRBV30; D gene uncertain. V gave up 0 bases and J gave up 4 bases, with 7 bases separating them. The CDR3 is made up of 12 amino acids. The germline CDR1 and CDR2 sequences are GTSNPN and SVGIG (reference sequence). CDR3 bases: TGTGCCTGGAGTGTAATCCATTACGAGCAGTACTTC. This encodes CAWSVIHYEQYF. The full variable domain, rest sourced from reference TRBV30 and TRBJ2-7, is SQTIHQWPATLVQPVGSPLSLECTVEGTSNPNLYWYRQAAGRGLQLLFYSVGIGQISSEVPQNLSASRPQDRQFILSSKKLLLSDSGFYLCAWSVIHYEQYFGPGTRLTVT.

The count of this clone is one. V usage is TRBV28 and J usage is TRBJ2-5; tentatively, D is TRBD2 (6 bases). The germline V gene encodes CDR1 MDHEN and CDR2 SYDVKM. There are 13 residues in the CDR3. V lost 6 bases to trimming and J lost 5 bases, with 13 bases between them. The CDR3 region is CASRPRLVETQYF. CDR3 sequence (DNA): TGTGCCAGCAGGCCCCGACTAGTCGAGACCCAGTACTTC.

V is TRBV4-1 and J is TRBJ2-1; D is undetermined. Trimming shortened V by 1 base and J by 9 bases, and 10 bases separated the two germline ends. The CDR3 is 13 residues long. Germline V CDR1 and CDR2: MGHRA, YSYEKL. The DNA for the CDR3 is TGCGCCAGCAGCCAAGGGACCCCCTCTGAGCAGTTCTTC. It translates to CASSQGTPSEQFF.

This clone was detected only once. V and J are TRBV7-3 and TRBJ2-5, with D possibly TRBD2 on 5 matching bases. V was clipped by 2 bases and J by 5 bases, with 15 bases between them. Germline V gene lookup returns CDR1 SGHTA and CDR2 FQGTGA. The CDR3 totals 15 residues. CDR3 amino acids: CASSLVSPLGETQYF. The CDR3 region has the DNA TGTGCCAGCAGCTTAGTTTCCCCACTAGGGGAGACCCAGTACTTC.

This clone was observed a few times. The gene calls are TRBV7-3 and TRBJ2-5; 10 positions agree with TRBD2. CDR1 is SGHTA, CDR2 FQGTGA, per germline. The CDR3 has 16 amino acids. Trimming cost V 5 bases and J 0 bases; bases outside gene matches: 6. CDR3 in amino acids: CASSVSGGTYQETQYF. For the CDR3, the DNA is TGTGCCAGCAGCGTTAGCGGGGGGACGTACCAAGAGACCCAGTACTTC.

The V and J genes are TRBV9 and TRBJ2-7; D is perhaps TRBD1 or TRBD2 (5 bases each). Germline loops: CDR1 SGDLS, CDR2 YYNGEE. The CDR3 is 15 residues long. The V end was cut by 3 bases, the J end by 0 bases, with 13 bases between. This chain's CDR3 is CASSGGQGLSYEQYF. The DNA of the CDR3 is TGTGCCAGCAGCGGAGGGCAGGGTCTCTCCTACGAGCAGTACTTC.